This TCR beta chain emerged from a study of blood T cells in healthy people across ages. Study as a whole: Template switching captured about one barcoded beta molecule per two T cells. Study observations and caveats: The percentage of naive T cells correlated strongly with TCR beta diversity. Age advanced and TCR beta diversity per million T cells fell, roughly linearly.

Combining a sample-barcoded 5' primer with a J-beta primer mix, a second PCR ran for about 7 to 11 cycles. Through a template-switch adaptor with 12 random nucleotides, each cDNA molecule received a tag. TCRdb itself ran the 5' RACE reads through MiXCR, one entry per CDR3 protein. The sample has 1.8 million or so distinct CDR3 sequences; about two fifths are singletons. Concerning this clonotype: Its specificity is unknown.

The CDR3 spans 15 residues. V shed 6 bases and J shed 5 bases, with 20 bases lying between them. CDR1 is DFQATT, CDR2 SNEGSKA, per germline (reference sequence). The rearrangement links TRBV20-1 to TRBJ2-1; weak D call: TRBD1 (6 bases). This clonotype was sampled from a human donor in good health. The specimen sequenced was blood. The CDR3 spells CSAKENRAFDNEQFF. The CDR3 nucleotides read TGCAGTGCAAAGGAGAACAGGGCTTTCGACAATGAGCAGTTCTTC.